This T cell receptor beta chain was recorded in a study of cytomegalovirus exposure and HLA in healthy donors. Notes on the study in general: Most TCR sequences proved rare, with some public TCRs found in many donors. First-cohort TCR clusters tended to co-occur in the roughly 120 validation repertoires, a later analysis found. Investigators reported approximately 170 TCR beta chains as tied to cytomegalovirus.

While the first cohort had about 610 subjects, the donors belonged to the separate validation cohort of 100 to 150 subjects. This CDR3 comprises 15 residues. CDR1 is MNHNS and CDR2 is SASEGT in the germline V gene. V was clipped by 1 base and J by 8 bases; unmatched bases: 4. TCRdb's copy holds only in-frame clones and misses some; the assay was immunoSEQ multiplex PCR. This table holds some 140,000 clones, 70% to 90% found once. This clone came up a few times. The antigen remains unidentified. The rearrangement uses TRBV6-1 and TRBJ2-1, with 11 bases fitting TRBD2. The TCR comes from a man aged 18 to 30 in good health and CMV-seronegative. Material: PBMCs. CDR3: CASSEDSGGAYEQFF. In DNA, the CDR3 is TGTGCCAGCAGTGAAGATAGCGGGGGGGCCTATGAGCAGTTCTTC.